The 30 T cell receptor beta chains listed next were all sequenced from one sample in a study of beta chain features in type 1 diabetes. Study-wide results and caveats: When Type 1 diabetes patients were examined, their TCRB CDR3s proved moderately but significantly shorter in all four CD4+ subsets.

Reverse transcribing all isolated RNA meant expressed TCRB transcripts were sequenced. The assay was immunoSEQ multiplex PCR, and TCRdb's table has in-frame clones only and misses some. The sample contains around 240,000 clones, 16% of which appear only once. No antigen has been assigned to these receptors. The sequencing input was naive CD4+ T cells from blood. The receptor set was obtained from a young man with type 1 diabetes.

This sequence joins TRBV28 and TRBJ2-7; D may be TRBD1 or TRBD2 (5 bases each). The germline CDR1 and CDR2 sequences are MDHEN and SYDVKM. The CDR3 consists of 14 residues. With 6 bases removed from V and 0 bases from J, the gap between germline ends came to 12 bases. The CDR3 loop is CASSFGTTSYEQYF. The CDR3 DNA reads as TGTGCCAGCAGCTTCGGGACGACCTCCTACGAGCAGTACTTC.

The J gene is TRBJ2-7, the V gene TRBV4-1; either TRBD1 or TRBD2 may fit D (5 bases each). The CDR3 extends over 16 amino acids. Germline assignment: CDR1 MGHRA and CDR2 YSYEKL. V lost 1 base, J lost 1 base, and 14 bases lay in between. CDR3: CASSQAYQGRSYEQYF. CDR3 bases: TGCGCCAGCAGCCAAGCCTATCAGGGACGTTCCTACGAGCAGTACTTC.

This clone has a handful of counts. The V gene is TRBV30, the J gene TRBJ2-5; 12 bases map to TRBD2. Germline CDR1 reads GTSNPN; CDR2 reads SVGIG (reference sequence). J was trimmed by 6 bases and V by 3 bases; bases with no gene match: 5. The CDR3 loop spans 14 amino acids. CDR3 DNA sequence: TGTGCCTGGAGCATGACTAGCGGGAGAAAGACCCAGTACTTC. Translated: CAWSMTSGRKTQYF.

The chain is built from TRBV30 and TRBJ2-1; 7 nucleotides agree with TRBD2. Germline V CDR1 and CDR2: GTSNPN, SVGIG (reference sequence). The CDR3 has 14 residues. V lost 7 bases, J lost 3 bases, and 9 bases stayed unmatched. CDR3 in amino acids: CALHSSGSYNEQFF. Written as DNA, the CDR3 is TGTGCCTTACACTCTAGCGGAAGCTACAATGAGCAGTTCTTC. The full variable domain, in which reference TRBV30 and TRBJ2-1 provide the parts outside the CDR3, is SQTIHQWPATLVQPVGSPLSLECTVEGTSNPNLYWYRQAAGRGLQLLFYSVGIGQISSEVPQNLSASRPQDRQFILSSKKLLLSDSGFYLCALHSSGSYNEQFFGPGTRLTVL.

This clone turned up a few times. The chain links TRBV6-4 to TRBJ2-1; unclear D gene. This CDR3 has 12 residues. Germline-derived CDR1 and CDR2 are MRHNA and SNTAGT. The V gene lost 6 bases and the J gene lost 5 bases, with 8 bases spanning the gap. In DNA, the CDR3 is TGTGCCAGCAGAGGATGGGACAATGAGCAGTTCTTC. Amino acids: CASRGWDNEQFF.

The chain couples TRBV7-8 to TRBJ2-5; weak D call: TRBD2 (6 bases). CDR1 is SGHVS, CDR2 FQNEAQ, per germline. The V gene lost 5 bases and the J gene lost 5 bases, with 18 bases spanning the gap. The CDR3 loop spans 15 amino acids. The chain's CDR3 is CASSPQTGTLETQYF. CDR3 DNA: TGTGCCAGCAGCCCACAGACCGGGACTTTGGAGACCCAGTACTTC.

The chain couples TRBV5-1 to TRBJ2-7; the D is unclear. The CDR3 contains 15 residues. CDR1 and CDR2 (germline): SGHRS, YFSETQ. The germline V and J ends were trimmed by 4 bases and 6 bases, with 20 bases remaining between them. In DNA form, the CDR3 reads TGCGCCAGCAGCAGGACCCCCAGCGAACGCGCCGAGCAGTACTTC. As protein: CASSRTPSERAEQYF. Full variable domain (rest looked up from reference TRBV5-1 and TRBJ2-7): KAGVTQTPRYLIKTRGQQVTLSCSPISGHRSVSWYQQTPGQGLQFLFEYFSETQRNKGNFPGRFSGRQFSNSRSEMNVSTLELGDSALYLCASSRTPSERAEQYFGPGTRLTVT.

V usage is TRBV25-1 and J usage is TRBJ2-1; 8 nucleotides align to TRBD2. The CDR3 consists of 15 residues. The V segment lost 1 base and the J segment 5 bases; nucleotides outside the gene matches: 4. Germline CDR1 reads MGHDK; CDR2 reads SYGVNS. CDR3 amino acids: CASSEWAGGNNEQFF. CDR3 DNA sequence: TGTGCCAGCAGTGAATGGGCGGGAGGAAACAATGAGCAGTTCTTC. The whole variable domain, remainder taken from reference TRBV25-1 and TRBJ2-1, is EADIYQTPRYLVIGTGKKITLECSQTMGHDKMYWYQQDPGMELHLIHYSYGVNSTEKGDLSSESTVSRIRTEHFPLTLESARPSHTSQYLCASSEWAGGNNEQFFGPGTRLTVL.

This sequence joins TRBV14 and TRBJ2-7; D is tentatively TRBD1 or TRBD2 (5 bases each). Between the trimmed V and J ends, which lost 0 bases and 2 bases, there was a span of 14 bases. Germline lookup yields CDR1 SGHDN and CDR2 FVKESK. The CDR3 has 16 residues. Here the CDR3 reads CASSQDPRDGTYEQYF. The DNA for the CDR3 is TGTGCCAGCAGCCAAGATCCGAGGGACGGGACCTACGAGCAGTACTTC.

This clone was counted a few times. The rearrangement links TRBV29-1 to TRBJ2-7; possibly TRBD1 or TRBD2 for D (5 bases each). This CDR3 is 14 amino acids long. Trimming stripped 0 bases from V and 4 bases from J, with 13 bases between. From germline, CDR1 is SQVTM and CDR2 ANQGSEA. The CDR3 is CSVEDRYGAYEQYF. DNA for the CDR3: TGCAGCGTTGAAGATCGTTACGGGGCTTACGAGCAGTACTTC.

This clone was counted only a few times. This sample includes further DNA sequences coding for the same CDR3. The rearrangement links TRBV29-1 to TRBJ2-3; 7 bases map to TRBD2. Germline loops: CDR1 SQVTM, CDR2 ANQGSEA. J lost 1 base, V lost 4 bases, and 5 bases had no gene match. The CDR3 covers 14 residues. CDR3 sequence: CSVGVAGGTDTQYF. In DNA, the CDR3 is TGCAGCGTTGGAGTTGCGGGGGGCACAGATACGCAGTATTTT.

This clone occurred once. The rearrangement joins TRBV28 to TRBJ2-7; D uncertain. This CDR3 has 14 amino acids. The germline V gene encodes CDR1 MDHEN and CDR2 SYDVKM. V lost 1 base, J lost 2 bases, and 9 bases lay in between. CDR3 in amino acids: CASSLSFNPYEQYF. The CDR3 nucleotides are TGTGCCAGCAGTTTATCCTTCAATCCCTACGAGCAGTACTTC.

The genes are TRBV21-1 and TRBJ2-7; the DNA was not compared with TRBD2, the D call given in the table. TRBV21-1 is described as a pseudogene. The CDR3 covers 18 residues. The DNA of the CDR3 is TGTGCCAGCAGCTCCCATCCGACTAGCGGGAGGATAGGCTACGAGCAGTACTTC. It yields the protein CASSSHPTSGRIGYEQYF.

This clone was seen more than once but under ten times. The V gene is TRBV29-1, the J gene TRBJ2-7; 8 bases agree with TRBD1. Per germline, CDR1 SQVTM and CDR2 ANQGSEA. The V segment lost 7 bases and the J segment 2 bases; nucleotides outside the gene matches: 7. The CDR3 sequence is 13 residues long. Here the CDR3 DNA reads TGCAGCGCCGCCGGACAGGGAACCTACGAGCAGTACTTC. Translated, it gives CSAAGQGTYEQYF.

This chain uses TRBV9 with TRBJ2-7; TRBD2 matches at 8 bases. Trimming at V came to 4 bases and at J to 1 base, leaving 4 bases not matched to a gene. This CDR3 is 14 amino acids long. Germline-derived CDR1 and CDR2 are SGDLS and YYNGEE. The chain's CDR3 is CASSLLAESYEQYF. CDR3 coding DNA: TGTGCCAGCAGCTTACTAGCGGAGTCCTACGAGCAGTACTTC.

The chain recombines TRBV9 with TRBJ2-2; D ambiguous. The germline gives CDR1 SGDLS, CDR2 YYNGEE. The V gene lost 0 bases and the J gene lost 3 bases, with 6 bases spanning the gap. This CDR3 is 14 amino acids long. The CDR3 loop reads CASSVDGYTGELFF. DNA of the CDR3: TGTGCCAGCAGCGTAGACGGCTACACCGGGGAGCTGTTTTTT.

The chain recombines TRBV11-2 with TRBJ2-5, with D unresolved. Germline V gene sequence: CDR1 SGHAT, CDR2 FQNNGV. Trimming removed 0 bases at V and 4 bases at J, with 9 bases between. The length of the CDR3 is 14 residues. In DNA, the CDR3 is TGTGCCAGCAGCTTAGATCTGATGAGAGAGACCCAGTACTTC. This sequence encodes CASSLDLMRETQYF.

Worth noting for this clone: The sample has other DNA sequences that encode this CDR3 too. This chain uses TRBV15 with TRBJ2-6; D is undetermined. V lost 0 bases, J lost 1 base, and 7 bases lay in between. The CDR3 covers 16 residues. Germline CDR1 reads LNHNV; CDR2 reads YYDKDF (reference sequence). The CDR3 sequence: CATSRDRSSGANVLTF. As DNA, the CDR3 is TGTGCCACCAGCAGAGATCGGAGTTCTGGGGCCAACGTCCTGACTTTC. Full variable domain (outside the CDR3, taken from reference TRBV15 and TRBJ2-6): DAMVIQNPRYQVTQFGKPVTLSCSQTLNHNVMYWYQQKSSQAPKLLFHYYDKDFNNEADTPDNFQSRRPNTSFCFLDIRSPGLGDTAMYLCATSRDRSSGANVLTFGAGSRLTVL.

V gene TRBV30 combines with J gene TRBJ1-5; D is unresolved. Germline-derived CDR1 and CDR2 are GTSNPN and SVGIG (reference sequence). The CDR3 extends over 15 amino acids. Deletions cut 2 bases from V and 7 bases from J, with 18 bases between. CDR3 DNA sequence: TGTGCCTGGAGTTTGTACGGGAATGGGGAACAGCCCCAGCATTTT. This encodes CAWSLYGNGEQPQHF.

This clone was picked up one time. The genes are TRBV1 and TRBJ2-7; the table gives TRBD2 as D, unverified against the DNA. TRBV1 is reported as a pseudogene. CDR3 length equals 13 residues. The DNA of the CDR3 is TGCACCAGCAGCCAGCCAGAAGAGGACGAGCAGTACTTC. This codes for CTSSQPEEDEQYF.

The chain is built from TRBV7-2 and TRBJ2-7, with D tentatively TRBD1 or TRBD2 (5 bases each). This CDR3 spans 15 amino acids. CDR1 is SGHTA, CDR2 FQGNSA, per germline. Trimming cost V 5 bases and J 2 bases, with 16 bases left between them. The CDR3 sequence: CASSRTGTVTYEQYF. For the CDR3, the DNA is TGTGCCAGCAGCCGAACCGGGACCGTGACCTACGAGCAGTACTTC.

The V call is TRBV7-2, the J call TRBJ2-2; D ambiguous. V was shortened by 5 bases and J by 0 bases, with 4 bases between the two germline ends. Germline CDR1 reads SGHTA; CDR2 reads FQGNSA. The CDR3 loop spans 13 amino acids. DNA for the CDR3: TGTGCCAGCAGCCCTGCGAACACCGGGGAGCTGTTTTTT. Its protein is CASSPANTGELFF.

The chain uses TRBV20-1 and TRBJ2-1, with no clear D. The CDR3 has 11 amino acids. Germline CDR1 is DFQATT and CDR2 is SNEGSKA (reference sequence). V was clipped by 3 bases and J by 7 bases, with 7 bases between them. CDR3 in amino acids: CSARDPNEQFF. The DNA of the CDR3 is TGCAGTGCTAGGGACCCGAATGAGCAGTTCTTC.

This clone turned up a few times. V usage is TRBV25-1 and J usage is TRBJ2-7, with 8 bases matching TRBD1. V lost 6 bases, J lost 3 bases, and 1 base stayed unmatched. The CDR3 has 12 amino acids. Germline CDR1 is MGHDK and CDR2 is SYGVNS. In DNA, the CDR3 is TGTGCCAGCAGAGGACAGGGCTACGAGCAGTACTTC. Protein: CASRGQGYEQYF.

The V gene is TRBV4-3, the J gene TRBJ2-7; unclear D gene. V was pared by 0 bases and J by 2 bases, with 8 bases between. The V gene's germline CDR1 is LGHNA and CDR2 YSLEER. This CDR3 contains 14 residues. CDR3 nucleotide sequence: TGCGCCAGCAGCCAAGATTCGTCTACCTACGAGCAGTACTTC. It yields the protein CASSQDSSTYEQYF.

CDR3 sequence (DNA): TGTGCCAGCAGTATCGGGGGCTCCCAAGAGACCCAGTACTTC. The encoded protein is CASSIGGSQETQYF. This sequence joins TRBV25-1 and TRBJ2-5, with D tentatively TRBD1 or TRBD2 (6 bases each). Germline V gene sequence: CDR1 MGHDK, CDR2 SYGVNS. Trimming stripped 5 bases from V and 1 base from J, with 11 bases between. The CDR3 length is 14 residues.

The J gene is TRBJ2-7, the V gene TRBV11-2; the D is unclear. The CDR3 has 12 residues. Deletions cut 3 bases from V and 4 bases from J, with 7 bases between. Looked up from germline, CDR1 is SGHAT and CDR2 is FQNNGV. The DNA of the CDR3 is TGTGCCAGCAGCTTTATGGAATACGAGCAGTACTTC. As protein: CASSFMEYEQYF.

The genes are TRBV20-1 and TRBJ2-5, with D hard to call. The germline gives CDR1 DFQATT, CDR2 SNEGSKA (reference sequence). V was pared by 5 bases and J by 4 bases, with 8 bases between. The CDR3 extends over 11 amino acids. The CDR3 region has the DNA TGCAGTGCTTGGCGAGGAGAGACCCAGTACTTC. Encoded protein: CSAWRGETQYF.

This chain joins TRBV5-4 and TRBJ1-4; 9 bases agree with TRBD1. J was trimmed by 7 bases and V by 4 bases; bases with no gene match: 5. Germline loops: CDR1 SGHNT, CDR2 YYREEE (reference sequence). The CDR3 totals 14 residues. As DNA, the CDR3 is TGTGCCAGCAGCGCGGACAGGGGTAGTGAAAAACTGTTTTTT. Its protein product is CASSADRGSEKLFF.

V usage is TRBV25-1 and J usage is TRBJ1-1; D possibly corresponds to TRBD1 (5 bases). The CDR3 has 15 amino acids. The ends were cut back, 1 base at V and 0 bases at J, with 9 bases in the middle. Germline V gives CDR1 MGHDK, CDR2 SYGVNS. CDR3: CASSESAGMNTEAFF. The CDR3 coding sequence is TGTGCCAGCAGTGAATCTGCAGGGATGAACACTGAAGCTTTCTTT.